Only a few counts were recorded for the clone carrying this T cell receptor beta chain. Its antigen is not known. The record originates from a study of cytomegalovirus exposure and HLA in healthy donors. Use of 60 Vbeta and 13 Jbeta primers characterized the PCR. TCRdb keeps only in-frame clones here, not all; method: immunoSEQ multiplex PCR. The table includes some 150,000 clones, over 80% detected once. Germline V gene sequence: CDR1 SGHDN, CDR2 FVKESK. The CDR3 runs to 17 residues. Between the trimmed V and J ends, which lost 0 bases and 0 bases, there was a span of 15 bases. Findings and caveats of the study: Sequencing depth roughly uniform across donors was assumed in presence/absence analyses. While the bulk of TCR sequences proved rare, some public TCRs turned up in many donors.

The genes are TRBV14 and TRBJ2-7; D is undetermined. The material sequenced was PBMCs. The origin of this receptor is a man in his forties in good health and CMV-seronegative. CDR3 sequence: CASSQDLSPGYSYEQYF. CDR3 bases: TGTGCCAGCAGCCAAGATTTAAGCCCAGGCTACTCCTACGAGCAGTACTTC. The whole variable domain, filled in from reference TRBV14 and TRBJ2-7, reads EAGVTQFPSHSVIEKGQTVTLRCDPISGHDNLYWYRRVMGKEIKFLLHFVKESKQDESGMPNNRFLAERTGGTYSTLKVQPAELEDSGVYFCASSQDLSPGYSYEQYFGPGTRLTVT.